This TCR beta chain was recovered during a study of blood T cell repertoires in COVID-19 (dated by TCRdb to the early 2020s). Background for the entire study: The collaborator samples originated in the United States, Italy and Spain and spanned the acute and convalescent phases of COVID-19. The prospective study material was composed of cDNA or gDNA derived from T cells, B-cell-depleted T cells, or PBMCs. Subjects who had been exposed to COVID-19, were actively infected with it, or had recovered from it provided the deeply sampled blood TCRbeta repertoires that made up the dataset. The repertoires were released in a freely available public database intended as a resource for research on the immune response to SARS-CoV-2. Samples came from the ongoing ImmuneRACE study (first 160 participants) plus 1,254 subjects from 6 global collaborators. Nearly every sample came with metadata listing a de-identified subject ID, COVID-19 status, age in years and sex. Where available, HLA class I and class II types were obtained from metadata supplied by the sample provider rather than from assay-based typing.

One collaborating source in Seattle enrolled patients during active infection and followed them longitudinally through the course of disease. Collaborating institutions collected whole blood in K2EDTA tubes following their own protocols. For TCRbeta analysis, collaborator samples were shipped as frozen whole blood, as isolated PBMCs, or as DNA extracted from either sample type. The immunoSEQ Assay, a bias-controlled multiplex PCR, was used to amplify TCRbeta CDR3 regions from genomic DNA. As for how the authors treated the data: The number of nucleated cells in each sample was estimated from the amplification of reference gene primers within the assay. Sequence reads were collapsed and filtered to measure the absolute abundance of every unique TCRbeta CDR3 rearrangement. Productive Simpson clonality was computed per sample as the square root of Simpson's diversity index over productive rearrangements. In its TCRdb copy, this immuneACCESS table keeps in-frame sequences only and misses some clones. Where compared with another copy, unresolved V genes explain less than half of these, and the others have no known cause. D and trimming come from the DNA, and the V and J calls and clone size come from that table. A total of approximately 200,000 clones appear in this sample, approximately 80% of them only once. The ten largest make up 7.8% of the sample.

Beyond this particular receptor, the publication reports: The amount of clinical and demographic metadata varied by source and participant and was provided uncurated.

Worth noting for this clone: The antigen it binds to is not known. Per-base quality was not reported, and no clone a single base away is much larger than it.

The sequenced sample was peripheral blood. The sequence came from a woman of 80 years or more with COVID-19, enrolled during active disease.

The encoded CDR3 is CATSRVPPPGNTEAFF. The nucleotide sequence reads TGTGCCACCAGCAGAGTCCCCCCCCCAGGGAACACTGAAGCTTTCTTT. Here the chain combines TRBV15 and TRBJ1-1; no D gene is confidently identified. The CDR3 sequence holds 16 residues, the cysteine and phenylalanine included. Left in the record is the CDR3 DNA by itself, 48 bases read in frame from the first base. According to the germline V gene (reference sequence), CDR1 reads LNHNV and CDR2 reads YYDKDF. The trim is 1 base for V and 1 base for J, with a gap of 13 bases between the germline ends.